Sequencing of this TCR beta chain was carried out in a study of blood T cell repertoires in COVID-19 (dated by TCRdb to the early 2020s). Background on the whole study: Samples covering the acute and convalescent phases of COVID-19 were provided by collaborators in the United States, Italy and Spain. Where available, HLA class I and class II types were taken from metadata supplied by the sample provider and were not determined by assay-based typing. The prospective study material was composed of cDNA or gDNA derived from T cells, B-cell-depleted T cells, or PBMCs. The repertoires were released in a freely available public database meant as a resource for research on the immune response to SARS-CoV-2. A de-identified subject ID, COVID-19 status, age in years and sex were almost always included in the sample metadata. Samples were obtained from the ongoing ImmuneRACE study (first 160 participants) and from over 1,000 subjects provided by 6 global collaborators. Deeply sampled blood TCRbeta repertoires from subjects exposed to, actively infected with, or recovered from COVID-19 were included in the dataset.

The CDR3, from cysteine to phenylalanine, totals 14 residues. Only the CDR3 region is kept as DNA, spanning 42 bases read in frame from base 1. V is pruned by 2 bases and J by 2 bases, leaving 6 bases of the junction without a gene match. The germline V gene sets CDR1 to SQVTM and CDR2 to ANQGSEA. Collaborating institutions collected whole blood in K2EDTA tubes following their own protocols. For TCRbeta analysis, collaborator samples were shipped as frozen whole blood, as isolated PBMCs, or as DNA extracted from either sample type. The paper's findings and limits, for the study overall: Clinical and demographic metadata were provided uncurated, with the amount varying by source and participant.

TCRbeta CDR3 regions were amplified from genomic DNA by means of the immunoSEQ Assay, a bias-controlled multiplex PCR. As for the original processing: The number of nucleated cells in each sample was estimated by amplification of reference gene primers within the assay. To quantify the absolute abundance of each unique TCRbeta CDR3 rearrangement, sequence reads were collapsed and filtered. For each sample, productive Simpson clonality was calculated as the square root of Simpson's diversity index over productive rearrangements. What TCRdb holds here is the immuneACCESS table cut down to in-frame rearrangements. Part of the clones is not present; checked against another copy, under half of the missing clones reflect an unresolved V gene, and the others are unexplained. V, J and clone size are those of that table, while D and trimming were read from the DNA. This sample comprises a few hundred thousand clones, roughly 80% of them detected only once. Roughly 3.3% of the sample belongs to the ten largest clones.

As regards this clone: Its antigen is still unknown. Base-call qualities are not available, and no considerably larger clone is one nucleotide away.

The sequencing input was peripheral blood. The receptor's source is a woman under 30 with acute or convalescent COVID-19. The chain joins TRBV29-1 to TRBJ2-7; 7 middle bases align to TRBD2. The DNA reads TGCAGCGTTGAATTCGAGAGCGGGACCTACGAGCAGTACTTC. Protein translation: CSVEFESGTYEQYF.